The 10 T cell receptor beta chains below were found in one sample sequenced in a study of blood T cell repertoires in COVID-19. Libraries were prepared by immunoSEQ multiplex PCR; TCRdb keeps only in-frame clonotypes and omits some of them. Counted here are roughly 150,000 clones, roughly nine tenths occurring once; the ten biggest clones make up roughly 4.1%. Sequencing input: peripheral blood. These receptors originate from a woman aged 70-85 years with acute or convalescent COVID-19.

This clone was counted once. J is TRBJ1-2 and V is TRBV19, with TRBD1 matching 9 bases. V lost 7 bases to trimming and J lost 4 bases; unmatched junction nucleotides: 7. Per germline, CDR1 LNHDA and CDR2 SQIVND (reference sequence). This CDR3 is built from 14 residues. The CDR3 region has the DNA TGTGCCAGTACTATCGGGACAGGGACCTATGGCTACACCTTC. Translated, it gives CASTIGTGTYGYTF.

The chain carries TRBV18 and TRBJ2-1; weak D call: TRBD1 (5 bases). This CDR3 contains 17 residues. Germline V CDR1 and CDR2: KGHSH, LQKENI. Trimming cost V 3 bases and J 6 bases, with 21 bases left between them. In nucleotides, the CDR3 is TGTGCCAGCTCACCTACTATTCAGGGCTCCTACGGCAATGAGCAGTTCTTC. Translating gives CASSPTIQGSYGNEQFF.

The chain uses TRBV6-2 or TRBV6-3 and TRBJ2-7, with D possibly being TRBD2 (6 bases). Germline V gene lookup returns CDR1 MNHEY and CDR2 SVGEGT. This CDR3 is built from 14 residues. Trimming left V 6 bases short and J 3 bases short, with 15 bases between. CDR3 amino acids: CASSREAGGYEQYF. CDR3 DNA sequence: TGTGCCAGCAGCCGGGAAGCGGGCGGCTACGAGCAGTACTTC.

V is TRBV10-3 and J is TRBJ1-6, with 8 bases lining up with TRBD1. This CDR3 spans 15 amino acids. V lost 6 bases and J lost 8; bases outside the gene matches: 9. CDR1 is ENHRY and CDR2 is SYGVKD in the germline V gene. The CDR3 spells CAISLDRGYDSPLHF. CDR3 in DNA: TGTGCCATCAGCCTAGACAGGGGATACGATTCACCCCTCCACTTT.

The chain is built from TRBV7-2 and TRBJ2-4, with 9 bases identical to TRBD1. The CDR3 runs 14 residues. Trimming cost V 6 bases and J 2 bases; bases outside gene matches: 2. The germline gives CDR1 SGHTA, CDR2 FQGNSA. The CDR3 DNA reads TGTGCCAGCAGACAGGGGGCTTCCAAAAACATTCAGTACTTC. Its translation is CASRQGASKNIQYF.

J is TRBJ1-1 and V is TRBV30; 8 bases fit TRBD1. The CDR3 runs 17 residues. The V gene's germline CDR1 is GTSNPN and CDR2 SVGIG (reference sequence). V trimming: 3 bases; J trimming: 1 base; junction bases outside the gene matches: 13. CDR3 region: CAWRMDRASISNTEAFF. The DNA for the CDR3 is TGTGCCTGGAGGATGGACAGGGCCTCTATATCGAACACTGAAGCTTTCTTT.

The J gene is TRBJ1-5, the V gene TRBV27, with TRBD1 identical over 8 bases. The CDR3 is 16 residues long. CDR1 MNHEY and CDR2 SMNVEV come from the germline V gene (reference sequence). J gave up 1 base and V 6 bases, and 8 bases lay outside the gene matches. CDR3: CASRRGQDLSNQPQHF. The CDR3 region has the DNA TGTGCCAGCAGAAGGGGACAGGACTTAAGCAATCAGCCCCAGCATTTT.

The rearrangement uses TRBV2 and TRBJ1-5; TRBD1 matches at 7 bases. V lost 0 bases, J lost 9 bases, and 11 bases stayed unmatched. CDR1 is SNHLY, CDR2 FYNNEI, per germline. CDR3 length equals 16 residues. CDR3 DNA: TGTGCCAGCAGTGAAGCCCGGGGACAGAACCCCTGGCCCCAGCATTTT. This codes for CASSEARGQNPWPQHF. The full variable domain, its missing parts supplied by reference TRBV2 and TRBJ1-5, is EPEVTQTPSHQVTQMGQEVILRCVPISNHLYFYWYRQILGQKVEFLVSFYNNEISEKSEIFDDQFSVERPDGSNFTLKIRSTKLEDSAMYFCASSEARGQNPWPQHFGDGTRLSIL.

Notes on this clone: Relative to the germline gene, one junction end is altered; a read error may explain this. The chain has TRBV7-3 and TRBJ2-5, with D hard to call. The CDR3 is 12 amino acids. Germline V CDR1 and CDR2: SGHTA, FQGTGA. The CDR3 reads CVSRTNQETQYF. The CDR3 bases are TGTGTCAGCAGAACTAACCAAGAGACCCAGTACTTC.

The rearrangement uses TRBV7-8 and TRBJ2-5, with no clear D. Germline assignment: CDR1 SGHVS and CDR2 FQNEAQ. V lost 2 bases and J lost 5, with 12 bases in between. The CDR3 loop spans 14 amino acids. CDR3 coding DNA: TGTGCCAGCAGCTTAAAAGTCAGGCAGGAGACCCAGTACTTC. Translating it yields CASSLKVRQETQYF.